Reported below is one TCR beta chain. Its specificity is not known. The sample is drawn from a study of cytomegalovirus exposure and HLA in healthy donors. Study details: In a previous analysis, 117 million unique TCR beta sequences were found from 150 million to 200 million T cells.

The PCR was carried out with 60 Vbeta primers and 13 Jbeta primers. TCRdb's copy holds only in-frame clones and misses some; the assay was immunoSEQ multiplex PCR. The data show 110,000 to 150,000 clones, nearly 80% seen once. This CDR3 is built from 13 residues. The germline CDR1 and CDR2 sequences are MNHEY and SVGAGI. With 0 bases clipped from V and 11 bases from J, the junction kept 6 bases outside the gene matches. Whole-study findings and limits: The productive fraction for most TCR beta V segments was about 90% or about 30% in an earlier analysis.

The sequence was obtained from a male donor in good health and CMV-seronegative. The sample consisted of PBMCs. This chain connects TRBV6-5 to TRBJ1-1; 7 nucleotides line up with TRBD1. The CDR3 DNA follows: TGTGCCAGCAGTTACTCTCCGGGACAGAGCGCTTTCTTT. It yields the protein CASSYSPGQSAFF.